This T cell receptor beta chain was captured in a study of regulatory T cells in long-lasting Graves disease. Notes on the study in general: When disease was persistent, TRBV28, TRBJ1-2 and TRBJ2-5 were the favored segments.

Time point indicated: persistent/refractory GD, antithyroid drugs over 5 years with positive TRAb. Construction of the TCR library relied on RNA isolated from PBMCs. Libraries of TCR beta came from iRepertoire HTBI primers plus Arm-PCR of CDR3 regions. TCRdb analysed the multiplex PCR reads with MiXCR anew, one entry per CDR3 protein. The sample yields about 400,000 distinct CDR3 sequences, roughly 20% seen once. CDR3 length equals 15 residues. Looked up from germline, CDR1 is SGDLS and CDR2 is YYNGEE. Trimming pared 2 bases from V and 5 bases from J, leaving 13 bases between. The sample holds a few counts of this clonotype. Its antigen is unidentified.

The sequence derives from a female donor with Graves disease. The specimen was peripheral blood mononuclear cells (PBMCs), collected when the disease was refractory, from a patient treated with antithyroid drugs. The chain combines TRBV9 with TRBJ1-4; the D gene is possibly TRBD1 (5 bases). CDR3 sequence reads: CASSVGGGNNEKLFF. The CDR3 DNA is TGTGCCAGCAGCGTCGGGGGGGGGAACAATGAAAAACTGTTTTTT.